This T cell receptor beta chain stems from a study of T cells in Graves' hyperthyroidism and ophthalmopathy. When ophthalmopathy did not progress within 18 months, Graves' hyperthyroidism was considered stable. Exclusion of a patient resulted from uncontrolled infection, other autoimmune disease, pregnancy or lactation. RNA transcripts gave rise to amplified TCR beta CDR3 regions. In the first-round RT-PCR of the TCR CDR3, the HTBI primer set was used. Using its own MiXCR run on the multiplex PCR reads, TCRdb lists one record per CDR3 protein. The data contain approximately 100,000 distinct CDR3 sequences, around 42% of them singletons. Findings of the study overall: In blood, most of the thyroid clonotypes expanded above 0.001 were also present. Separating ophthalmopathy from stable hyperthyroidism was achieved by a 13 V-J model.

This clonotype was observed many times. Antigen unknown. Germline loops: CDR1 SGHTA, CDR2 FQGTGA. The length of the CDR3 is 14 residues. V lost 2 bases, J lost 2 bases, and 2 bases stayed unmatched. The material sequenced was peripheral blood or thyroid tissue (not recorded which). This receptor was identified in a woman aged 30 to 39 with Graves' hyperthyroidism. The chain couples TRBV7-3 to TRBJ2-7; 8 bases align to TRBD2. The CDR3 sequence is CASSLGSGTYEQYF. The CDR3 bases are TGTGCCAGCAGCTTAGGTAGCGGGACCTACGAGCAGTACTTC. The variable domain in full, completed from reference TRBV7-3 and TRBJ2-7, reads GAGVSQTPSNKVTEKGKYVELRCDPISGHTALYWYRQSLGQGPEFLIYFQGTGAADDSGLPNDRFFAVRPEGSVSTLKIQRTERGDSAVYLCASSLGSGTYEQYFGPGTRLTVT.